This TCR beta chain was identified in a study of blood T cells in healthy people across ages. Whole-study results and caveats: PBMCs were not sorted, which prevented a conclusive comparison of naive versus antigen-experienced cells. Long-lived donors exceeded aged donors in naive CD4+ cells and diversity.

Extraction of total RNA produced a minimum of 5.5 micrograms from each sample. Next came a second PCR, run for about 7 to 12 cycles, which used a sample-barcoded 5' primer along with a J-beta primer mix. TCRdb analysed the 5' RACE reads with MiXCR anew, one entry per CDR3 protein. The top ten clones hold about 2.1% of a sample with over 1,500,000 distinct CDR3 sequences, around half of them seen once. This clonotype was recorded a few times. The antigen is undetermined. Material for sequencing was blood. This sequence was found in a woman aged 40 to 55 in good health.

CDR3 DNA: TGTGCCAGCAGCTTTCGCAGGACCCAGTACTTC. Amino acids: CASSFRRTQYF. The chain joins TRBV7-2 to TRBJ2-5; D call uncertain. The CDR3 contains 11 residues. Germline V gene lookup returns CDR1 SGHTA and CDR2 FQGNSA. Between the trimmed V and J ends, which lost 3 bases and 7 bases, there was a span of 6 bases.